The clone carrying this TCR beta chain has just one count. This entry is derived from a study of cytomegalovirus exposure and HLA in healthy donors. The CDR3 sequence is 13 residues long. V gave up 1 base and J gave up 5 bases; unmatched junction bases: 3. From germline, CDR1 is GTSNPN and CDR2 SVGIG (reference sequence). Both 60 Vbeta primers and 13 Jbeta primers went into the PCR. Data came from immunoSEQ multiplex PCR; TCRdb stores just in-frame clones and leaves some out. The sample includes roughly 200,000 clones, around 75% seen only once; the top ten take 1.5% to 2%. The chain recombines TRBV30 with TRBJ2-7, with 9 nucleotides matching TRBD2. Sequenced sample: PBMCs. This TCR derives from a woman aged 30 to 39 in good health and CMV-seronegative. The CDR3: CAWSEASGNEQYF. Written as DNA, the CDR3 is TGTGCCTGGAGTGAGGCTAGCGGGAACGAGCAGTACTTC.